This record covers a single TCR beta chain. What it binds is not known. The data derive from a study of shared clonotypes between healthy human individuals. On the study more broadly: Three plates were used per donor for CD4 naive, three for CD4 memory, two for CD8 naive and one for CD8 memory. Notes on the study in general: Some naive CD4 clonotypes, about 5%, turned up in common across a handful of donors. Clonotypes shared by all four sorted-subset donors had higher generation probabilities than non-shared clonotypes.

Authors' analysis steps: ImmunoSEQ supplied junction-only sequences lacking quality scores, so filtering was different. Assay used: immunoSEQ multiplex PCR; TCRdb lists only in-frame clones, some missing. V and J calls and clone size are those listed in that table; D and trimming were worked out from the DNA. The sample includes fewer than 2.5 million clones, 93% of them seen just once. Germline CDR1 reads MDHEN; CDR2 reads SYDVKM. V lost 5 bases and J lost 1, with 8 bases in between. The CDR3 is 13 amino acids. This TCR was sampled from a man aged 18 to 35 in good health. Some clones in this sample may be carry-over from other donors' samples. The chain recombines TRBV28 with TRBJ1-1; the D is unclear. Sequenced sample: naive CD4+ T cells from PBMCs. Subset meaning: CD45RA+ positively selected. The CDR3 coding sequence is TGTGCCAGCAGTCTAAACACGAACACTGAAGCTTTCTTT. It translates to CASSLNTNTEAFF.